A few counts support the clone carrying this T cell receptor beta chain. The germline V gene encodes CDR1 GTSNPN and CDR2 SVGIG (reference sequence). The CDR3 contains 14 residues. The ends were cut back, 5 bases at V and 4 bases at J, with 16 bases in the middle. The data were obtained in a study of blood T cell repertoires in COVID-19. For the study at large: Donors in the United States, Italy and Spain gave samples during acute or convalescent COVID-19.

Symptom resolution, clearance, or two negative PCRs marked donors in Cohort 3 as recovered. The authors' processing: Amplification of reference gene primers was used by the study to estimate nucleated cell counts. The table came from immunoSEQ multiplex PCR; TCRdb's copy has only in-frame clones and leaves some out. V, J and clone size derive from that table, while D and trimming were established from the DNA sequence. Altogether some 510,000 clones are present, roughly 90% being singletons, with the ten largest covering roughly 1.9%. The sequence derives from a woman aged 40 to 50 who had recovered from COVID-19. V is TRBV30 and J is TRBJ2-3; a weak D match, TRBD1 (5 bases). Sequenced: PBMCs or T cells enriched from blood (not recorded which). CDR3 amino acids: CAWDKGHSADTQYF. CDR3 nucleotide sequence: TGTGCCTGGGACAAAGGACATTCTGCAGATACGCAGTATTTT.